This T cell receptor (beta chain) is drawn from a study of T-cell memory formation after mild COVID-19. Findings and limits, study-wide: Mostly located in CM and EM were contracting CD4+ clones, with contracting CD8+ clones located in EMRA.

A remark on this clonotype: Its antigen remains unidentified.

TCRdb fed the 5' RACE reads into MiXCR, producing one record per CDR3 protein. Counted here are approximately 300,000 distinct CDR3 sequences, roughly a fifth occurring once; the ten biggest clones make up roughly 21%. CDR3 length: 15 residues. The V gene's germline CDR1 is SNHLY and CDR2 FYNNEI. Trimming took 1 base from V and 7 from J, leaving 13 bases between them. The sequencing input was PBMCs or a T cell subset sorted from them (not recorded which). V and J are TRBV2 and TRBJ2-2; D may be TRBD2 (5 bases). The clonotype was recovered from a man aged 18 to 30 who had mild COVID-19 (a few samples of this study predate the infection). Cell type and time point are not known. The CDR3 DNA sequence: TGTGCCAGCAGTGAAGTAGGGAGTAGGGACGGGGAGCTGTTTTTT. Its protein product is CASSEVGSRDGELFF.